This is a list of T cell receptor beta chains from one sample in a study of graft-versus-host responses after intestinal transplantation. Only in-frame clones appear in the TCRdb table, and some are missing; sequencing was by immunoSEQ multiplex PCR. The sample has about 17,000 clones, 80% seen once; the top ten hold roughly 20%. Sequenced here: ileum tissue, sampled approximately 110 days after intestinal transplant. The receptors were gathered from a human patient who received an intestinal transplant, so some T cells may come from the graft donor. The CDR3 runs from the conserved cysteine through the conserved F or W. A D gene is named only where the DNA matches it firmly. Clone size is given for some rows only: seen once, a few or many times, or a class if the clone is expanded.

J gene: TRBJ2-7; D gene: TRBD1; V gene: TRBV28; clone size: .; CDR3 protein: CASSLGQGAYEQYF; CDR3 DNA: TGTGCCAGCAGTTTGGGACAGGGGGCCTACGAGCAGTACTTC
J gene: TRBJ1-3; D gene: TRBD1; V gene: TRBV5-4; clone size: .; CDR3 protein: CASSLQGVPGNTIYF; CDR3 DNA: TGTGCCAGCAGCTTACAGGGGGTCCCTGGAAACACCATATATTTT
J gene: TRBJ1-2; D gene: .; V gene: TRBV4-1; clone size: .; CDR3 protein: CASRGKRRGFGGYTF; CDR3 DNA: TGCGCCAGCAGGGGAAAGAGGCGAGGTTTCGGTGGCTACACCTTC
J gene: TRBJ2-1; D gene: TRBD2; V gene: TRBV29-1; clone size: once; CDR3 protein: CSVVFYRVYGRAYNEQFF; CDR3 DNA: TGCAGCGTTGTATTCTACAGGGTCTACGGGAGGGCCTACAATGAGCAGTTCTTC
J gene: TRBJ1-3; D gene: .; V gene: TRBV25-1; clone size: .; CDR3 protein: CASTRVSVPGNTIYF; CDR3 DNA: TGTGCCAGCACCAGGGTATCGGTGCCTGGAAACACCATATATTTT
J gene: TRBJ2-7; D gene: .; V gene: TRBV9; clone size: .; CDR3 protein: CASSVAPGLYEQYF; CDR3 DNA: TGTGCCAGCAGCGTAGCCCCCGGCCTCTACGAGCAGTACTTC
J gene: TRBJ1-1; D gene: TRBD1; V gene: TRBV7-4; clone size: .; CDR3 protein: CASSPRQGLGTEAFF; CDR3 DNA: TGTGCCAGCAGCCCCCGACAGGGATTGGGGACTGAAGCTTTCTTT
J gene: TRBJ1-5; D gene: .; V gene: TRBV7-2; clone size: .; CDR3 protein: CASSSRGAQHF; CDR3 DNA: TGTGCCAGCAGCTCCAGGGGTGCCCAGCATTTT
J gene: TRBJ2-1; D gene: .; V gene: TRBV28; clone size: .; CDR3 protein: CASSFFGPADHNEQFF; CDR3 DNA: TGTGCCAGCAGTTTTTTTGGGCCAGCGGATCACAATGAGCAGTTCTTC
J gene: TRBJ1-1; D gene: .; V gene: TRBV6-5; clone size: once; CDR3 protein: CASSPDGETEAFF; CDR3 DNA: TGTGCCAGCAGTCCCGACGGGGAGACTGAAGCTTTCTTT
J gene: TRBJ2-5; D gene: .; V gene: TRBV7-6; clone size: .; CDR3 protein: CASSLVPGEETQYF; CDR3 DNA: TGTGCCAGCAGCCTAGTTCCAGGGGAAGAGACCCAGTACTTC
J gene: TRBJ2-7; D gene: .; V gene: TRBV28; clone size: .; CDR3 protein: CASSPYRALSYEQYF; CDR3 DNA: TGTGCCAGCAGTCCGTACAGGGCCCTCTCCTACGAGCAGTACTTC
J gene: TRBJ2-2; D gene: .; V gene: TRBV6-1; clone size: .; CDR3 protein: CASSTTGNTGELFF; CDR3 DNA: TGTGCCAGCAGCACAACAGGGAACACCGGGGAGCTGTTTTTT
J gene: TRBJ2-5; D gene: TRBD2; V gene: TRBV15; clone size: .; CDR3 protein: CANGGLGIQETQYF; CDR3 DNA: TGTGCCAACGGCGGACTAGGGATTCAGGAGACCCAGTACTTC
J gene: TRBJ1-2; D gene: .; V gene: TRBV15; clone size: .; CDR3 protein: CATSRGRDSNYGYTF; CDR3 DNA: TGTGCCACCAGCAGAGGTAGGGATTCGAACTATGGCTACACCTTC
J gene: TRBJ1-5; D gene: .; V gene: TRBV6-5; clone size: .; CDR3 protein: CASRKLWVSNQPQHF; CDR3 DNA: TGTGCCAGCAGAAAACTTTGGGTAAGCAATCAGCCCCAGCATTTT
J gene: TRBJ1-2; D gene: TRBD1; V gene: TRBV28; clone size: .; CDR3 protein: CASSRRDRGRFYYGYTF; CDR3 DNA: TGTGCCAGCAGCCGCAGGGACAGGGGTCGTTTCTACTATGGCTACACCTTC
J gene: TRBJ1-1; D gene: .; V gene: TRBV18; clone size: .; CDR3 protein: CASSPSLGPEAFF; CDR3 DNA: TGTGCCAGCTCACCATCTTTAGGCCCTGAAGCTTTCTTT
J gene: TRBJ2-1; D gene: .; V gene: TRBV6-1; clone size: .; CDR3 protein: CASSIVGGIYNEQFF; CDR3 DNA: TGTGCCAGCAGTATTGTTGGGGGAATTTACAATGAGCAGTTCTTC
J gene: TRBJ2-5; D gene: .; V gene: TRBV30; clone size: .; CDR3 protein: CAWSSTPAEGQETQYF; CDR3 DNA: TGTGCCTGGAGCTCCACCCCGGCGGAGGGTCAAGAGACCCAGTACTTC
J gene: TRBJ2-1; D gene: .; V gene: TRBV28; clone size: .; CDR3 protein: CASSLLDEQFF; CDR3 DNA: TGTGCCAGCAGTCTTTTGGATGAGCAGTTCTTC
J gene: TRBJ1-3; D gene: .; V gene: TRBV9; clone size: large; CDR3 protein: CASSVDPWTSGNTIYF; CDR3 DNA: TGTGCCAGCAGCGTAGACCCCTGGACCTCTGGAAACACCATATATTTT
J gene: TRBJ2-6; D gene: TRBD1; V gene: TRBV11-2; clone size: few; CDR3 protein: CASSLVTVTGAGANVLTF; CDR3 DNA: TGTGCCAGCAGCTTAGTCACCGTAACAGGGGCTGGGGCCAACGTCCTGACTTTC
J gene: TRBJ1-5; D gene: .; V gene: TRBV5-6; clone size: .; CDR3 protein: CASSFMDQPQHF; CDR3 DNA: TGTGCCAGCAGCTTCATGGATCAGCCCCAGCATTTT
J gene: TRBJ2-2; D gene: .; V gene: TRBV5-6; clone size: .; CDR3 protein: CASSRDITYTGELFF; CDR3 DNA: TGTGCCAGCAGCCGGGACATAACCTACACCGGGGAGCTGTTTTTT
J gene: TRBJ2-2; D gene: .; V gene: TRBV15; clone size: once; CDR3 protein: CATSRDILSTGELFF; CDR3 DNA: TGTGCCACCAGCAGAGATATACTCTCCACCGGGGAGCTGTTTTTT
J gene: TRBJ2-7; D gene: TRBD1; V gene: TRBV5-1; clone size: .; CDR3 protein: CASSSRQGSSYEQYF; CDR3 DNA: TGCGCCAGCAGCTCAAGACAGGGGAGCTCCTACGAGCAGTACTTC
J gene: TRBJ2-7; D gene: .; V gene: TRBV28; clone size: .; CDR3 protein: CASSFRGGSEQYF; CDR3 DNA: TGTGCCAGCAGTTTCCGAGGAGGGTCCGAGCAGTACTTC
J gene: TRBJ2-3; D gene: .; V gene: TRBV7-3; clone size: large; CDR3 protein: CASSLGGGIDTQYF; CDR3 DNA: TGTGCCAGCAGCTTAGGAGGGGGGATTGATACGCAGTATTTT
J gene: TRBJ1-3; D gene: .; V gene: TRBV28; clone size: .; CDR3 protein: CASRIKSDIVSGNTIYF; CDR3 DNA: TGTGCCAGCAGAATCAAATCGGACATCGTCTCTGGAAACACCATATATTTT
J gene: TRBJ2-2; D gene: .; V gene: TRBV4-1; clone size: .; CDR3 protein: CASSQPKARPNTGELFF; CDR3 DNA: TGCGCCAGCAGCCAACCCAAGGCGCGCCCGAACACCGGGGAGCTGTTTTTT
J gene: TRBJ2-2; D gene: TRBD2; V gene: TRBV10-3; clone size: .; CDR3 protein: CAISERLAGAGELFF; CDR3 DNA: TGTGCCATCAGTGAGAGACTAGCGGGAGCCGGGGAGCTGTTTTTT
J gene: TRBJ2-5; D gene: TRBD2; V gene: TRBV5-1; clone size: .; CDR3 protein: CASGTSGSQETQYF; CDR3 DNA: TGCGCCAGTGGGACTAGCGGGAGTCAAGAGACCCAGTACTTC
J gene: TRBJ2-7; D gene: TRBD2; V gene: TRBV25-1; clone size: .; CDR3 protein: CASGGKTSDHEQYF; CDR3 DNA: TGTGCCAGTGGGGGGAAGACTAGCGACCACGAGCAGTACTTC
J gene: TRBJ2-3; D gene: .; V gene: TRBV25-1; clone size: .; CDR3 protein: CAVHADTQYF; CDR3 DNA: TGTGCCGTACATGCAGATACGCAGTATTTT
J gene: TRBJ1-1; D gene: .; V gene: TRBV7-2; clone size: .; CDR3 protein: CASSPPGRTEAFF; CDR3 DNA: TGTGCCAGCAGCCCCCCAGGGAGAACTGAAGCTTTCTTT
J gene: TRBJ1-1; D gene: .; V gene: TRBV6-5; clone size: .; CDR3 protein: CASSYWQNTEAFF; CDR3 DNA: TGTGCCAGCAGTTACTGGCAGAACACTGAAGCTTTCTTT
J gene: TRBJ1-2; D gene: .; V gene: TRBV18; clone size: once; CDR3 protein: CASSPTAVYGYTF; CDR3 DNA: TGTGCCAGCTCACCGACAGCGGTATATGGCTACACCTTC
J gene: TRBJ2-7; D gene: TRBD2; V gene: TRBV4-1; clone size: .; CDR3 protein: CASSRSGAGGSYEQYF; CDR3 DNA: TGCGCCAGCAGCCGCTCGGGGGCGGGGGGTTCCTACGAGCAGTACTTC
J gene: TRBJ2-1; D gene: .; V gene: TRBV30; clone size: .; CDR3 protein: CAWSSVGLWGEQFF; CDR3 DNA: TGTGCCTGGAGCTCTGTTGGTCTATGGGGTGAGCAGTTCTTC
J gene: TRBJ1-5; D gene: .; V gene: TRBV4-1; clone size: .; CDR3 protein: CASSPTPGSNQPQHF; CDR3 DNA: TGCGCCAGCAGCCCCACCCCCGGGAGCAATCAGCCCCAGCATTTT
J gene: TRBJ1-4; D gene: .; V gene: TRBV2; clone size: .; CDR3 protein: CATEGSGGEGVNEKLFF; CDR3 DNA: TGTGCCACCGAAGGTAGTGGCGGTGAAGGGGTTAATGAAAAACTGTTTTTT
J gene: TRBJ1-4; D gene: .; V gene: TRBV7-8; clone size: .; CDR3 protein: CASSPQWGEKLFF; CDR3 DNA: TGTGCCAGCAGCCCTCAATGGGGTGAAAAACTGTTTTTT
J gene: TRBJ2-7; D gene: .; V gene: TRBV7-5; clone size: .; CDR3 protein: CARRAGRSYEQYF; CDR3 DNA: TGTGCCAGAAGGGCCGGAAGGTCCTACGAGCAGTACTTC
J gene: TRBJ2-4; D gene: TRBD1; V gene: TRBV19; clone size: .; CDR3 protein: CASSGWDRLAKNIQYF; CDR3 DNA: TGTGCCAGTAGTGGGTGGGACAGGCTAGCCAAAAACATTCAGTACTTC
J gene: TRBJ1-1; D gene: .; V gene: TRBV19; clone size: .; CDR3 protein: CASSMGFGTEAFF; CDR3 DNA: TGTGCCAGTAGTATGGGGTTTGGCACTGAAGCTTTCTTT
J gene: TRBJ1-5; D gene: TRBD1; V gene: TRBV11-3; clone size: .; CDR3 protein: CASSLGDRQPQHF; CDR3 DNA: TGTGCCAGCAGCTTAGGGGACAGGCAGCCCCAGCATTTT
J gene: TRBJ2-7; D gene: .; V gene: TRBV10-1; clone size: .; CDR3 protein: CASIDRPHYEQYF; CDR3 DNA: TGCGCCAGCATTGACAGACCACACTACGAGCAGTACTTC
J gene: TRBJ2-7; D gene: .; V gene: TRBV5-1; clone size: .; CDR3 protein: CASSLSTGISYEQYF; CDR3 DNA: TGCGCCAGCAGCTTGAGTACAGGGATTTCCTACGAGCAGTACTTC
J gene: TRBJ1-2; D gene: .; V gene: TRBV5-1; clone size: .; CDR3 protein: CASSRFPEGIIGYTF; CDR3 DNA: TGCGCCAGCAGCAGATTCCCGGAGGGGATCATAGGCTACACCTTC
J gene: TRBJ2-7; D gene: .; V gene: TRBV1; clone size: .; CDR3 protein: CTSGHGLAGEGEQYF; CDR3 DNA: TGCACCAGCGGCCACGGACTAGCGGGAGAGGGGGAGCAGTACTTC
J gene: TRBJ2-7; D gene: .; V gene: TRBV6-1; clone size: .; CDR3 protein: CASSPPSGGRYEQYF; CDR3 DNA: TGTGCCAGCAGTCCCCCATCCGGGGGCCGGTACGAGCAGTACTTC
J gene: TRBJ2-5; D gene: .; V gene: TRBV6-1; clone size: .; CDR3 protein: CASRKTRSKETQYF; CDR3 DNA: TGTGCCAGCAGGAAGACTAGATCCAAAGAGACCCAGTACTTC
J gene: TRBJ2-1; D gene: .; V gene: TRBV14; clone size: .; CDR3 protein: CASSQGRTVSDEQFF; CDR3 DNA: TGTGCCAGCAGCCAAGGTCGTACAGTTAGCGATGAGCAGTTCTTC
J gene: TRBJ1-5; D gene: .; V gene: TRBV5-1; clone size: .; CDR3 protein: CASSLDGYQPQHF; CDR3 DNA: TGCGCCAGCAGCTTGGACGGTTATCAGCCCCAGCATTTT